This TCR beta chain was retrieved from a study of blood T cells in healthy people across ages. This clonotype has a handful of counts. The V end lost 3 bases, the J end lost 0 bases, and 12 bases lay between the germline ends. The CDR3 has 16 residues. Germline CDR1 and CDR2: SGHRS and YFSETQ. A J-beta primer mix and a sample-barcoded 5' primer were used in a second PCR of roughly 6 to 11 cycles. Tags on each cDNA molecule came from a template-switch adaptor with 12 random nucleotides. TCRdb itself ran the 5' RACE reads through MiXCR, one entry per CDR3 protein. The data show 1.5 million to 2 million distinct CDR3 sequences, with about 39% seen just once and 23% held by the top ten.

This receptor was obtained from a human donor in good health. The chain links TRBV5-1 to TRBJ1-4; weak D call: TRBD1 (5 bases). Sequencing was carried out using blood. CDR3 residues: CASSWGRLATNEKLFF. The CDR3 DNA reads TGCGCCAGCAGCTGGGGCAGACTTGCAACTAATGAAAAACTGTTTTTT.